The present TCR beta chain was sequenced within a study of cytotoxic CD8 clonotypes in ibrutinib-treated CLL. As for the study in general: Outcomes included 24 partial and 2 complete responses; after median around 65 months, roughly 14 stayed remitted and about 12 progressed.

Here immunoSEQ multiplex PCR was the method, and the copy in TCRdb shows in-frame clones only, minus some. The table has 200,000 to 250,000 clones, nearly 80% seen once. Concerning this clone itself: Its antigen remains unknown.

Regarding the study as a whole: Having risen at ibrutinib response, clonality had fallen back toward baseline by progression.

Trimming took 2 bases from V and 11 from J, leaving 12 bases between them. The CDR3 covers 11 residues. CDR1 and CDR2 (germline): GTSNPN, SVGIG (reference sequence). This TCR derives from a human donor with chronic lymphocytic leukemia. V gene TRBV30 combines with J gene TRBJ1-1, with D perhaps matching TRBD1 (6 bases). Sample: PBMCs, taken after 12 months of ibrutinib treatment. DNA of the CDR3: TGTGCCTGGAGTCCCGGGGGCATGGCTTTCTTT. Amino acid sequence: CAWSPGGMAFF.